Below, 17 T cell receptor beta chains from the same sample are listed, as sequenced in a study of blood T cell repertoires in COVID-19. Some clones are missing from TCRdb's copy, which holds only in-frame ones; the method was immunoSEQ multiplex PCR. The table has over 100,000 clones, under 85% seen once; the top ten hold 12%. Sequenced: peripheral blood. Receptor source: a woman in her sixties or seventies with acute or convalescent COVID-19.

The chain links TRBV20-1 to TRBJ1-2; D is unclear. The V and J ends lost 1 base and 5 bases respectively, with 5 bases between them. The CDR3 has 11 residues. Germline V gives CDR1 DFQATT, CDR2 SNEGSKA (reference sequence). CDR3 nucleotides: TGCAGTGCTAGAGGGGAGTATGGCTACACCTTC. Translating gives CSARGEYGYTF.

This chain joins TRBV5-5 and TRBJ1-1, with 7 bases aligning to TRBD1. The CDR3 is 12 residues long. CDR1 is SGHKS and CDR2 is YYEKEE in the germline V gene (reference sequence). The V gene end was trimmed by 2 bases and the J gene end by 9 bases; junction bases not matched to a gene: 4. The CDR3 region is CASSLYRGKAFF. The DNA of the CDR3 is TGTGCCAGCAGCTTATACAGGGGAAAAGCTTTCTTT.

V is TRBV9 and J is TRBJ1-1; D is uncertain. Germline V gives CDR1 SGDLS, CDR2 YYNGEE. The CDR3 spans 13 residues. The V end lost 4 bases, the J end lost 1 base, and 8 bases lay between the germline ends. DNA of the CDR3: TGTGCCAGCAGCTCCTCGGGGAACACTGAAGCTTTCTTT. It encodes CASSSSGNTEAFF.

V gene TRBV7-9 combines with J gene TRBJ2-7; 8 bases are shared with TRBD1. Germline V lookup: CDR1 SEHNR, CDR2 FQNEAQ (reference sequence). CDR3 length: 15 residues. With V trimmed by 2 bases and J by 7 bases, 10 bases remained unmatched. Here the CDR3 DNA reads TGTGCCAGCAGCTTATCCCGGACAGGGTATCAAGAGCAGTACTTC. Its translation is CASSLSRTGYQEQYF.

This clone was seen only a few times. In DNA form, the CDR3 reads TGTGCCAGCAGACGGGGACTCAGGAAGGATGGCTACACCTTC. It translates to CASRRGLRKDGYTF. The chain is built from TRBV7-9 and TRBJ1-2; maybe TRBD1 (5 bases). In germline, CDR1 is SEHNR, CDR2 FQNEAQ (reference sequence). Deletions cut 6 bases from V and 6 bases from J, with 17 bases between. CDR3 length: 14 amino acids.

This clone was recorded only once. The chain links TRBV5-6 to TRBJ2-7, with 12 bases matching TRBD1. V shed 3 bases and J 7 bases; nucleotides not matched to a gene: 8. CDR1 is SGHDT and CDR2 is YYEEEE in the germline V gene. The CDR3 contains 15 residues. The CDR3: CASSSGTGGLGEQYF. The CDR3 DNA follows: TGTGCCAGCAGCTCCGGGACAGGGGGCCTGGGGGAGCAGTACTTC.

The count of this clone is one. The V gene is TRBV6-6, the J gene TRBJ1-2, with TRBD1 identical over 11 bases. The junction had 7 bases not matched to a gene; V was cut back by 8 bases and J by 2 bases. The length of the CDR3 is 15 residues. In germline, CDR1 is MNHNY, CDR2 SVGAGI (reference sequence). This CDR3 reads CASGEGQGGNYGYTF. As DNA, the CDR3 is TGTGCCAGCGGAGAGGGACAGGGGGGCAACTATGGCTACACCTTC.

V and J are TRBV19 and TRBJ1-2, with a possible D match to TRBD1 (5 bases). V dropped 6 bases and J dropped 2 bases, with 13 bases sitting between them. From germline, CDR1 is LNHDA and CDR2 SQIVND (reference sequence). CDR3 length: 14 residues. Written as DNA, the CDR3 is TGTGCCAGTAGGGGGGACTGGGGGAACTATGGCTACACCTTC. It specifies CASRGDWGNYGYTF.

This chain links TRBV6-2 or TRBV6-3 with TRBJ1-1; maybe TRBD1 (5 bases). CDR3 length: 15 amino acids. Germline CDR1 is MNHEY and CDR2 is SVGEGT. V shed 5 bases and J shed 1 base, with 14 bases lying between them. In DNA form, the CDR3 reads TGTGCCAGCAGTCTAGCGGGACTGTCGAACACTGAAGCTTTCTTT. Protein: CASSLAGLSNTEAFF.

This chain links TRBV6-4 with TRBJ1-2, with a tentative D call TRBD1 (5 bases). Per the germline V gene, CDR1 is MRHNA and CDR2 is SNTAGT. This CDR3 comprises 15 residues. Trimming pared 2 bases from V and 6 bases from J, leaving 16 bases between. CDR3 region: CASSDGSTRGHGYTF. The CDR3 DNA sequence: TGTGCCAGCAGTGACGGATCGACAAGGGGCCATGGCTACACCTTC.

V usage is TRBV6-2 or TRBV6-3 and J usage is TRBJ1-3; D remains ambiguous. The CDR3 covers 14 residues. V was trimmed by 4 bases and J by 2 bases, leaving 9 bases between them. Germline assignment: CDR1 MNHEY and CDR2 SVGEGT. CDR3 sequence: CASSLEQAGNTIYF. The DNA of the CDR3 is TGTGCCAGCAGTTTGGAGCAAGCTGGAAACACCATATATTTT.

The chain is built from TRBV30 and TRBJ1-1; D unclear. This CDR3 is built from 12 residues. Germline CDR1 is GTSNPN and CDR2 is SVGIG (reference sequence). Trimming removed 1 base at V and 6 bases at J, with 9 bases between. CDR3 sequence reads: CAWSESSAEAFF. The CDR3 nucleotides read TGTGCCTGGAGTGAGTCTAGCGCTGAAGCTTTCTTT. Combining the CDR3 with reference TRBV30 and TRBJ1-1 gives the whole variable domain SQTIHQWPATLVQPVGSPLSLECTVEGTSNPNLYWYRQAAGRGLQLLFYSVGIGQISSEVPQNLSASRPQDRQFILSSKKLLLSDSGFYLCAWSESSAEAFFGQGTRLTVV.

This chain connects TRBV5-4 to TRBJ1-1; maybe TRBD1 (5 bases). This CDR3 contains 12 residues. V lost 4 bases, J lost 4 bases, and 8 bases lay in between. Germline V gene sequence: CDR1 SGHNT, CDR2 YYREEE (reference sequence). The CDR3 coding sequence is TGTGCCAGCAGCCTCAGGGCCACTGAAGCTTTCTTT. It codes for CASSLRATEAFF.

The rearrangement uses TRBV5-5 and TRBJ1-2; 8 bases fit TRBD1. Germline CDR1 SGHKS, CDR2 YYEKEE (reference sequence). V shed 1 base and J 8 bases; nucleotides not matched to a gene: 4. This CDR3 has 13 amino acids. CDR3 sequence: CASSLQGAEGYTF. In DNA, the CDR3 is TGTGCCAGCAGCTTGCAGGGGGCGGAGGGCTACACCTTC. Looking up the rest from reference TRBV5-5 and TRBJ1-2 gives the full variable domain: DAGVTQSPTHLIKTRGQQVTLRCSPISGHKSVSWYQQVLGQGPQFIFQYYEKEERGRGNFPDRFSARQFPNYSSELNVNALLLGDSALYLCASSLQGAEGYTFGSGTRLTVV.

This clone occurred once. The chain links TRBV5-5 to TRBJ1-1; perhaps TRBD1 as D (6 bases). Germline lookup yields CDR1 SGHKS and CDR2 YYEKEE (reference sequence). V was trimmed by 4 bases and J by 1 base, leaving 20 bases between them. This CDR3 contains 17 residues. CDR3 loop: CASSRRGGRGANTEAFF. CDR3 coding DNA: TGTGCCAGCAGCCGGCGCGGGGGTAGGGGGGCGAACACTGAAGCTTTCTTT.

The CDR3 spells CASSRTLQGSEAFF. The CDR3 coding sequence is TGTGCCAGCAGCCGAACCCTACAGGGTTCCGAAGCTTTCTTT. The chain recombines TRBV14 with TRBJ1-1, with D possibly TRBD1 on 6 matching bases. CDR1 and CDR2 (germline): SGHDN, FVKESK. This CDR3 region has 14 residues. Trimming stripped 4 bases from V and 8 bases from J, with 17 bases between.

The V call is TRBV18, the J call TRBJ1-2; 7 bases are a match to TRBD1. This CDR3 contains 14 residues. Germline values: CDR1 KGHSH, CDR2 LQKENI. Trimming cost V 2 bases and J 4 bases; bases outside gene matches: 4. The CDR3 nucleotides read TGTGCCAGCTCACCAGGGGACAGCCTCTATGGCTACACCTTC. Its protein is CASSPGDSLYGYTF. The whole variable domain, filled in from reference TRBV18 and TRBJ1-2, reads NAGVMQNPRHLVRRRGQEARLRCSPMKGHSHVYWYRQLPEEGLKFMVYLQKENIIDESGMPKERFSAEFPKEGPSILRIQQVVRGDSAAYFCASSPGDSLYGYTFGSGTRLTVV.